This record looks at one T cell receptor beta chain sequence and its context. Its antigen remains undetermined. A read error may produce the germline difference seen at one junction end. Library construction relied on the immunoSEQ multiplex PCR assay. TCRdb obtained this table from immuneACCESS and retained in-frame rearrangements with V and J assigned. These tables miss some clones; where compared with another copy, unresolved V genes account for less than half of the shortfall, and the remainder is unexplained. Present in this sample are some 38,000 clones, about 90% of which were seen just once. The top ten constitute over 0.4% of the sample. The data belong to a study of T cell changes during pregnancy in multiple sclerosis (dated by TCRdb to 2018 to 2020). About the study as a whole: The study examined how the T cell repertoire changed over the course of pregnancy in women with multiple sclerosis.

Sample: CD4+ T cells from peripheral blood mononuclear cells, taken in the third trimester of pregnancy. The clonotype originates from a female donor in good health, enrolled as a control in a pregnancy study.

The DNA reads as follows: TGTGCTAGCAGCCCCGGACTACCCAACACCGGGGAGCTGTTTTTT. Its translation reads: CASSPGLPNTGELFF. The rearrangement joined TRBV7-7 to TRBJ2-2; TRBD2 is a weak D gene call, 6 bases matching. Including the terminal cysteine and phenylalanine, the CDR3 comprises 15 residues. Only the CDR3 region is kept as DNA, spanning 45 bases read in frame from base 1. Taken from the germline V gene (reference sequence), the CDR1 and CDR2 loops are SSHAT and FNYEAQ. Here the CDR3 is joined to the reference TRBV7-7 and TRBJ2-2 genes, and the full variable domain is: GAGVSQSPRYKVTKRGQDVTLRCDPISSHATLYWYQQALGQGPEFLTYFNYEAQPDKSGLPSDRFSAERPEGSISTLTIQRTEQRDSAMYRCASSPGLPNTGELFFGEGSRLTVL.